The 14 T cell receptor beta chains given below trace back to one sample, sequenced in a study of T cell repertoires in cytomegalovirus infection. One entry per CDR3 protein results from TCRdb running MiXCR on the reads. The profile covers about 530,000 distinct CDR3 sequences, with about a quarter appearing a single time and approximately 13% taken by the ten largest. Sequenced: PBMCs. These receptors were taken from a human donor in good health (CMV status not recorded). Some clones in this sample may be carry-over from other donors' samples.

This clonotype came up many times. This sequence joins TRBV7-2 and TRBJ2-3; no reliable D call. V shed 8 bases and J shed 0 bases, with 9 bases lying between them. This CDR3 has 13 residues. Germline V gives CDR1 SGHTA, CDR2 FQGNSA. CDR3 DNA: TGTGCCAGCGCTCCGACTAGCACAGATACGCAGTATTTT. Its protein product is CASAPTSTDTQYF.

The V gene is TRBV29-1, the J gene TRBJ2-1; 12 bases fit TRBD2. The CDR3 has 14 amino acids. The V gene end was trimmed by 7 bases and the J gene end by 4 bases; junction bases not matched to a gene: 5. From germline, CDR1 is SQVTM and CDR2 ANQGSEA. This CDR3 is CSALLAGGYNEQFF. The CDR3 region has the DNA TGCAGCGCCTTACTAGCGGGAGGATACAATGAGCAGTTCTTC.

This clonotype was detected many times. The rearrangement uses TRBV7-2 and TRBJ1-2, with no clear D. Trimming shortened V by 7 bases and J by 5 bases, and 20 bases separated the two germline ends. The CDR3 is 15 amino acids. From germline, CDR1 is SGHTA and CDR2 FQGNSA. The CDR3 loop reads CASTPVGGRVYGYTF. The CDR3 nucleotides read TGTGCCAGCACCCCGGTGGGAGGACGGGTGTATGGCTACACCTTC.

The rearrangement joins TRBV24-1 to TRBJ2-5; a possible D gene is TRBD2 (6 bases). V was shortened by 8 bases and J by 5 bases, with 8 bases between the two germline ends. Germline V CDR1 and CDR2: KGHDR, SFDVKD. The CDR3 is 11 residues long. This CDR3 is CATMEGETQYF. The CDR3 DNA reads TGTGCCACCATGGAGGGGGAGACCCAGTACTTC.

This clonotype was seen repeatedly, ten times or more. In DNA, the CDR3 is TGTGCCAGCAGCTTAGAGCGGGGCTACACAGATACGCAGTATTTT. It codes for CASSLERGYTDTQYF. The chain employs TRBV7-2 and TRBJ2-3; 7 bases match TRBD2. CDR1 is SGHTA and CDR2 is FQGNSA in the germline V gene. The CDR3 is made up of 15 amino acids. After removal of 1 base from V and 2 bases from J, the junction contained 3 bases not matched to a gene.

The chain combines TRBV12-3 or TRBV12-4 with TRBJ2-7, with D perhaps given as TRBD1 or TRBD2 (5 bases each). V shed 7 bases and J shed 3 bases, with 10 bases lying between them. This CDR3 region has 12 residues. The CDR3 DNA reads as TGTGCCAGCACCCGTGGGGGCTACGAGCAGTACTTC. It encodes CASTRGGYEQYF.

This chain links TRBV4-1 with TRBJ2-5, with 7 bases identical to TRBD1. CDR1 MGHRA and CDR2 YSYEKL come from the germline V gene. The CDR3 totals 14 residues. V gave up 1 base and J gave up 3 bases; unmatched junction bases: 2. CDR3: CASSQAGTEETQYF. The CDR3 coding sequence is TGCGCCAGCAGCCAAGCGGGGACAGAAGAGACCCAGTACTTC.

This clonotype was detected a few times. The chain links TRBV6-6 to TRBJ2-3; D remains ambiguous. The CDR3 extends over 12 amino acids. Trimming pared 7 bases from V and 2 bases from J, leaving 7 bases between. The germline CDR1 and CDR2 sequences are MNHNY and SVGAGI (reference sequence). The CDR3 protein is CASNRYTDTQYF. CDR3 DNA: TGTGCCAGCAATCGGTACACAGATACGCAGTATTTT.

This clonotype appeared a few times. This chain links TRBV9 with TRBJ2-3; 14 nucleotides align to TRBD2. Trimming cost V 0 bases and J 2 bases; bases outside gene matches: 11. The CDR3 loop spans 20 amino acids. Germline CDR1 and CDR2: SGDLS and YYNGEE. The CDR3 DNA reads as TGTGCCAGCAGCGTAGGGACTAGCGGGAGGATGGGTAAGGCCACAGATACGCAGTATTTT. It yields the protein CASSVGTSGRMGKATDTQYF.

This clonotype appeared a few times. The chain joins TRBV5-8 to TRBJ1-1; D ambiguous. V was trimmed by 1 base and J by 1 base, leaving 14 bases between them. This CDR3 contains 16 residues. Per germline, CDR1 SGHTS and CDR2 YDEGEE. CDR3 sequence: CASSLSAVKPNTEAFF. The CDR3 nucleotides read TGTGCCAGCAGCTTGTCGGCAGTCAAGCCGAACACTGAAGCTTTCTTT.

This clonotype was picked up a small number of times. The V call is TRBV7-2, the J call TRBJ2-3; D is undetermined. The CDR3 runs to 15 residues. CDR1 is SGHTA and CDR2 is FQGNSA in the germline V gene. With 1 base removed from V and 1 base from J, the gap between germline ends came to 9 bases. Here the CDR3 DNA reads TGTGCCAGCAGCTTAGACTTATGGGGCACAGATACGCAGTATTTT. This translates into CASSLDLWGTDTQYF.

The V and J genes are TRBV4-3 and TRBJ1-4; possibly TRBD1 for D (6 bases). Germline lookup yields CDR1 LGHNA and CDR2 YSLEER. The length of the CDR3 is 14 residues. Trimming removed 4 bases at V and 4 bases at J, with 10 bases between. The CDR3 DNA reads TGCGCCAGCAGCCTGGACAGCCTTAATGAAAAACTGTTTTTT. Encoded protein: CASSLDSLNEKLFF.

This clonotype has a handful of counts. The chain joins TRBV19 to TRBJ1-5, with 9 bases fitting TRBD1. Germline CDR1 reads LNHDA; CDR2 reads SQIVND (reference sequence). Losses at the gene ends were 4 bases for V and 0 bases for J; bases not matched to a gene: 10. The CDR3 is 18 residues long. In DNA, the CDR3 is TGTGCCAGTAGTACTGTGTCCGGGACAGGGAATAGCAATCAGCCCCAGCATTTT. Its translation: CASSTVSGTGNSNQPQHF.

This clonotype was seen more than once but under ten times. The CDR3 sequence: CASSATPKETQYF. DNA for the CDR3: TGTGCCAGCAGCGCTACGCCCAAAGAGACCCAGTACTTC. The chain links TRBV5-6 to TRBJ2-5, with D uncertain. Germline CDR1 is SGHDT and CDR2 is YYEEEE. Trimming shortened V by 4 bases and J by 3 bases, and 10 bases separated the two germline ends. The CDR3 totals 13 residues.